The present TCR beta chain was sequenced within a study of CD8+ T cells in alopecia areata. Study details: Treatment comprised oral tofacitinib, 5 to 10 mg twice daily, in treated patients. General study points: Resident alphabeta T-cell populations of normal skin are likewise subject to sequencing in scalp samples.

Extracted RNA was reverse transcribed into cDNA, the sequencing template. Clones were read by immunoSEQ multiplex PCR, and TCRdb kept only the in-frame ones, dropping some. In the table there are 150,000 or so clones, about 89% of which are singletons. Details on this clone: The antigen remains undetermined.

J was trimmed by 4 bases and V by 0 bases; bases with no gene match: 11. Germline assignment: CDR1 SEHNR and CDR2 FQNEAQ (reference sequence). The CDR3 length is 19 residues. The sequences come from CD8+ T cells sorted from blood, collected at week 0. This rearrangement joins TRBV7-9 to TRBJ2-1; TRBD2 matches at 11 bases. The sequence came from a human donor with alopecia areata. This chain's CDR3 is CASSLADRTSGPNYNEQFF. Written as DNA, the CDR3 is TGTGCCAGCAGCTTAGCCGATCGGACTAGCGGGCCAAATTACAATGAGCAGTTCTTC. The full variable domain, rest sourced from reference TRBV7-9 and TRBJ2-1, is DTGVSQNPRHKITKRGQNVTFRCDPISEHNRLYWYRQTLGQGPEFLTYFQNEAQLEKSRLLSDRFSAERPKGSFSTLEIQRTEQGDSAMYLCASSLADRTSGPNYNEQFFGPGTRLTVL.